Listed here are 5 T cell receptor beta chains from one sample, sequenced in a study of T cells in Graves' hyperthyroidism and ophthalmopathy. Amplification yielded TCR beta CDR3 regions, with RNA transcripts as the source. First-round RT-PCR with HTBI primers amplified the TCR CDR3 region. TCRdb recomputed calls from the multiplex PCR reads with MiXCR, one row per CDR3 protein. Among around 540,000 distinct CDR3 sequences, around 15% were seen once, and the ten largest hold less than 30%. The specimen was blood. These TCRs come from a woman in her thirties with Graves' ophthalmopathy.

V and J are TRBV6-1 and TRBJ2-5, with 8 bases that match TRBD1. This CDR3 contains 15 residues. Germline CDR1 reads MNHNS; CDR2 reads SASEGT. The J segment lost 5 bases and the V segment lost 6 bases, leaving 11 bases of the junction unmatched. CDR3 sequence reads: CASRPTGAYGETQYF. CDR3 in DNA: TGTGCCAGCAGGCCGACAGGGGCATACGGCGAGACCCAGTACTTC.

J is TRBJ1-2 and V is TRBV7-3, with D uncertain. V gave up 1 base and J gave up 3 bases, with 9 bases separating them. CDR1 SGHTA and CDR2 FQGTGA come from the germline V gene. CDR3 length equals 14 residues. As DNA, the CDR3 is TGTGCCAGCAGCTTAAACCCTGGGGACTATGGCTACACCTTC. It yields the protein CASSLNPGDYGYTF. Combining the CDR3 with reference TRBV7-3 and TRBJ1-2 gives the whole variable domain GAGVSQTPSNKVTEKGKYVELRCDPISGHTALYWYRQSLGQGPEFLIYFQGTGAADDSGLPNDRFFAVRPEGSVSTLKIQRTERGDSAVYLCASSLNPGDYGYTFGSGTRLTVV.

This clonotype was detected a few times. The chain couples TRBV6-1 to TRBJ2-7; D call uncertain. This CDR3 has 12 amino acids. V lost 6 bases to trimming and J lost 1 base, with 7 bases between them. Per the germline V gene, CDR1 is MNHNS and CDR2 is SASEGT. CDR3 bases: TGTGCCAGCAGCCGCAAATCCTACGAGCAGTACTTC. Translation gives CASSRKSYEQYF.

This clonotype occurred many times. V and J are TRBV3-1 and TRBJ1-1; possibly TRBD1 for D (6 bases). Germline assignment: CDR1 LGHDT and CDR2 YNNKEL (reference sequence). This CDR3 spans 16 amino acids. V dropped 0 bases and J dropped 1 base, with 12 bases sitting between them. CDR3: CASSQDRGTPNTEAFF. The CDR3 DNA is TGTGCCAGCAGCCAAGATAGGGGGACACCGAACACTGAAGCTTTCTTT.

This clonotype was counted at least ten times. The chain joins TRBV5-1 to TRBJ2-2; D perhaps matches TRBD1 (6 bases). Germline V gives CDR1 SGHRS, CDR2 YFSETQ. V was cut by 5 bases and J by 3 bases, with 14 bases left in between. The CDR3 consists of 15 residues. DNA for the CDR3: TGCGCCAGCAGAAAACAGGGCGTCCACACCGGGGAGCTGTTTTTT. It codes for CASRKQGVHTGELFF.